Listed below are T cell receptor beta chains from one sample, sequenced in a study of T cells in narcolepsy. Profiling relied on immunoSEQ multiplex PCR, and the TCRdb table lists in-frame clones only, not all of them. The sample lists approximately 35,000 clones, more than 65% occurring once. Sequences were obtained from memory (CD45RA-) CD4+ T cells from blood. All receptors derive from a human donor in good health. CDR3s leave out the opening cysteine and the closing phenylalanine or tryptophan. Fields, in order: CDR3 protein, V gene, J gene.

ASSPLDRSQPQH	TRBV19	TRBJ1-5
ASSQVSGTGNSPLH	TRBV4-2	TRBJ1-6
ASSLRAVGGDQPQH	TRBV7-2	TRBJ1-5
ASSALDSPYGYT	TRBV11-2	TRBJ1-2
ASSLLGHTEAF	TRBV27	TRBJ1-1
AWTPIGDRYTDTQY	TRBV30	TRBJ2-3
ASSERPAGLNTEAF	TRBV6-1	TRBJ1-1
ASSQRGQGARGYT	TRBV4-1	TRBJ1-2
ASSIRTGPYGYT	TRBV19	TRBJ1-2
ASSHPGGTEAF	TRBV5-4	TRBJ1-1
ASSLQERGIQETQY	TRBV5-1	TRBJ2-5
ASSLDQGGTQY	TRBV5-4	TRBJ2-5